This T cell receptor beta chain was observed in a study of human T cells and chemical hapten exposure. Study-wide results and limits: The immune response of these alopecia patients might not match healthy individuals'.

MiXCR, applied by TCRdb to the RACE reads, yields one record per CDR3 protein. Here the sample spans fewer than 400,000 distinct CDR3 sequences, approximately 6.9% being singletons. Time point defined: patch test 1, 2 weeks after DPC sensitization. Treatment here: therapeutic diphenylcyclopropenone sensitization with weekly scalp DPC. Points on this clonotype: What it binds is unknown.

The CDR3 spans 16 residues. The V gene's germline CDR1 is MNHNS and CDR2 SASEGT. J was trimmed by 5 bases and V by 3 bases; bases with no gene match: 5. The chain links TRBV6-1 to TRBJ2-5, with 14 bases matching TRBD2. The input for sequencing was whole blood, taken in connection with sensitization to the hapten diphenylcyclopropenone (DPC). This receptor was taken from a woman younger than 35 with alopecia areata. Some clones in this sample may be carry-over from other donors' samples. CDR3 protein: CASSDLGLAGVETQYF. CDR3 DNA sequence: TGTGCCAGCAGTGACTTGGGACTAGCGGGGGTTGAGACCCAGTACTTC.